This TCR beta chain is drawn from a study of control samples from healthy donors and cancer patients. This table comes from immunoSEQ multiplex PCR, and its TCRdb copy is limited to in-frame clones, with some not included. The data hold 130,000 to 150,000 clones, with around 94% observed a single time. V lost 3 bases, J lost 1 base, and 11 bases lay in between. The V gene's germline CDR1 is KGHDR and CDR2 SFDVKD. This CDR3 contains 15 residues. The receptor's source is a man between 60 and 70 years old with colorectal cancer. The V and J genes are TRBV24-1 and TRBJ1-2, with D unresolved. Source material: PBMCs. CDR3 region: CATSDTPGSNYGYTF. The DNA of the CDR3 is TGTGCCACCAGTGATACGCCGGGAAGTAACTATGGCTACACCTTC.